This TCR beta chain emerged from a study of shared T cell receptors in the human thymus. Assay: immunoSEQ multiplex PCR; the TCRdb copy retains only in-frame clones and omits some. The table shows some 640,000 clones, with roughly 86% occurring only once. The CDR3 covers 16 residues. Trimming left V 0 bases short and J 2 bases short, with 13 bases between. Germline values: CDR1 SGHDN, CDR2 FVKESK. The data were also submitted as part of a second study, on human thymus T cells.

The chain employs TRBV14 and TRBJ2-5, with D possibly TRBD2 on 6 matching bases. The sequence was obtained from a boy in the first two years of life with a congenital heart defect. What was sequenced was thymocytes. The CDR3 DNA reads TGTGCCAGCAGCCAAGAATCCCGGGAGCAACAAGAGACCCAGTACTTC. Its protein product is CASSQESREQQETQYF.